This is a list of T cell receptor beta chains from one sample in a study of CD8+CD57+ T cells in acquired aplastic anemia. TCRdb reprocessed the reads via MiXCR and lists one record per CDR3 protein. Here the sample spans fewer than 150,000 distinct CDR3 sequences, about half being singletons. The source material was sorted CD4+, CD8+, or CD8+CD57+ T cells (not recorded which) from PBMCs. These receptors all stem from a human donor in good health, serving as a control. CDR3s include the opening cysteine and the closing phenylalanine or tryptophan. Fields, in order: D gene, J gene, V gene, clone size, CDR3 protein, CDR3 DNA. The D gene is left open where the match is weak. Rows give clone size only sometimes, using once, few, many, or a class for an expanded clone.

D: TRBD1
J: TRBJ2-5
V: TRBV7-9
size: NA
CDR3: CASSLFGTGRVETQYF
DNA: TGTGCCAGCAGCTTATTTGGGACAGGGAGGGTGGAGACCCAGTACTTC

D: NA
J: TRBJ2-3
V: TRBV3-1
size: many
CDR3: CASSLGTSDTQYF
DNA: TGTGCCAGCAGCCTCGGGACTTCCGATACGCAGTATTTT

D: NA
J: TRBJ1-1
V: TRBV10-2
size: once
CDR3: CASSESVFGEAFF
DNA: TGCGCCAGCAGTGAGTCCGTCTTCGGTGAAGCTTTCTTT

D: NA
J: TRBJ1-6
V: TRBV20-1
size: NA
CDR3: CSARRGGASNSPLHF
DNA: TGCAGTGCTAGGCGGGGGGGGGCGAGTAATTCACCCCTCCACTTT

D: NA
J: TRBJ2-7
V: TRBV2
size: NA
CDR3: CASSGYEQYF
DNA: TGTGCCAGCAGTGGATACGAGCAGTACTTC

D: TRBD1
J: TRBJ1-6
V: TRBV20-1
size: NA
CDR3: CSARSGTAASPLHF
DNA: TGCAGTGCTAGGTCCGGGACAGCCGCCTCACCCCTCCACTTT

D: NA
J: TRBJ2-3
V: TRBV7-9
size: NA
CDR3: CASSLVGRDGTQYF
DNA: TGTGCCAGCAGCTTAGTGGGTAGAGATGGTACGCAGTATTTT

D: TRBD1
J: TRBJ2-1
V: TRBV2
size: once
CDR3: CASSDRDSNEQFF
DNA: TGTGCCAGCAGTGATAGGGACAGCAATGAGCAGTTCTTC

D: TRBD2
J: TRBJ2-7
V: TRBV9
size: many
CDR3: CASSVSGGTYEQYF
DNA: TGTGCCAGCAGCGTCTCCGGGGGGACCTACGAGCAGTACTTC

D: NA
J: TRBJ2-5
V: TRBV19
size: NA
CDR3: CASSRAGAQYF
DNA: TGTGCCAGTAGTAGGGCAGGGGCCCAGTACTTC

D: NA
J: TRBJ2-7
V: TRBV5-1
size: NA
CDR3: CASSPGEGLWEQYF
DNA: TGCGCCAGCAGCCCTGGGGAAGGGTTATGGGAGCAGTACTTC

D: NA
J: TRBJ1-1
V: TRBV20-1
size: once
CDR3: CSAPGGGVNTEAFF
DNA: TGCAGTGCCCCGGGGGGAGGCGTGAACACTGAAGCTTTCTTT

D: NA
J: TRBJ2-5
V: TRBV29-1
size: NA
CDR3: CSVDLEGTQYF
DNA: TGCAGCGTTGACCTAGAGGGGACCCAGTACTTC

D: NA
J: TRBJ2-5
V: TRBV10-3
size: many
CDR3: CAINPGDSQETQYF
DNA: TGTGCCATCAACCCGGGGGACAGCCAAGAGACCCAGTACTTC

D: TRBD1
J: TRBJ2-6
V: TRBV12-3/TRBV12-4
size: NA
CDR3: CASSSPSGTGSILSGANVLTF
DNA: TGTGCCAGCAGTTCCCCATCCGGGACAGGGAGCATCCTCTCTGGGGCCAACGTCCTGACTTTC

D: TRBD2
J: TRBJ2-1
V: TRBV20-1
size: many
CDR3: CSATTSGGESEQFF
DNA: TGCAGTGCCACAACTAGCGGGGGGGAGAGTGAGCAGTTCTTC

D: NA
J: TRBJ1-3
V: TRBV7-9
size: many
CDR3: CASSPSGNTIYF
DNA: TGTGCCAGCAGCCCCAGTGGGAACACCATATATTTT

D: TRBD2
J: TRBJ2-7
V: TRBV24-1
size: NA
CDR3: CATSDGGGYEQYF
DNA: TGTGCCACCAGTGATGGGGGGGGCTACGAGCAGTACTTC

D: NA
J: TRBJ2-5
V: TRBV29-1
size: NA
CDR3: CSVMSGTSQETQYF
DNA: TGCAGCGTTATGTCCGGGACCAGCCAAGAGACCCAGTACTTC

D: NA
J: TRBJ2-2
V: TRBV20-1
size: once
CDR3: CSASSGGATNTGELFF
DNA: TGCAGTGCTAGTAGCGGAGGGGCGACGAACACCGGGGAGCTGTTTTTT

D: TRBD1
J: TRBJ1-2
V: TRBV7-9
size: large
CDR3: CASSSSTGPNYGYTF
DNA: TGTGCCAGCAGCAGTTCGACAGGGCCTAACTATGGCTACACCTTC

D: NA
J: TRBJ1-1
V: TRBV10-3
size: NA
CDR3: CAISETGHLTNTEAFF
DNA: TGTGCCATCAGTGAGACAGGACACCTAACGAACACTGAAGCTTTCTTT

D: TRBD1
J: TRBJ2-7
V: TRBV11-1
size: NA
CDR3: CASSSAPGQATYEQYF
DNA: TGTGCCAGCAGCTCCGCACCGGGACAGGCCACCTACGAGCAGTACTTC

D: NA
J: TRBJ1-6
V: TRBV15
size: NA
CDR3: CATSGQGSSPLHF
DNA: TGTGCCACCAGTGGGCAGGGCAGTTCACCCCTCCACTTT

D: NA
J: TRBJ2-7
V: TRBV20-1
size: NA
CDR3: CSANSGAYEQYF
DNA: TGCAGTGCTAATAGCGGAGCGTACGAGCAGTACTTC

D: TRBD2
J: TRBJ2-3
V: TRBV6-2/TRBV6-3
size: many
CDR3: CASLRGGRTDTQYF
DNA: TGTGCCAGCCTACGGGGGGGCCGAACAGATACGCAGTATTTT

D: TRBD1
J: TRBJ1-6
V: TRBV7-6
size: many
CDR3: CASSARDRDSPLHF
DNA: TGTGCCAGCAGCGCCCGGGACAGGGATTCACCCCTCCACTTT

D: TRBD1
J: TRBJ2-7
V: TRBV12-3/TRBV12-4
size: many
CDR3: CASSLAIVRGRYEQYF
DNA: TGTGCCAGCAGTTTAGCCATTGTCAGGGGGCGCTACGAGCAGTACTTC

D: TRBD1
J: TRBJ2-3
V: TRBV11-2
size: many
CDR3: CASSSPTTGGGSANTQYF
DNA: TGTGCCAGCAGTTCACCCACGACAGGGGGAGGGTCGGCAAATACGCAGTATTTT

D: NA
J: TRBJ2-6
V: TRBV24-1
size: NA
CDR3: CATSDFRGSGANVLTF
DNA: TGTGCCACCAGTGATTTTCGGGGATCTGGGGCCAACGTCCTGACTTTC

D: NA
J: TRBJ2-7
V: TRBV28
size: many
CDR3: CASSPNSVSYEQYF
DNA: TGTGCCAGCAGTCCAAATAGCGTATCCTACGAGCAGTACTTC

D: TRBD1
J: TRBJ2-3
V: TRBV29-1
size: NA
CDR3: CSVGMGSGQTQYF
DNA: TGCAGCGTGGGGATGGGATCGGGACAGACGCAGTATTTT

D: NA
J: TRBJ1-2
V: TRBV11-2
size: NA
CDR3: CASSLAFSGAEKDF
DNA: TGTGCCAGCAGCTTAGCGTTTTCTGGGGCAGAAAAAGACTTC

D: NA
J: TRBJ1-1
V: TRBV25-1
size: few
CDR3: CASSDGGGEYTEAFF
DNA: TGTGCCAGCAGTGACGGTGGTGGGGAATACACTGAAGCTTTCTTT

D: TRBD2
J: TRBJ2-1
V: TRBV20-1
size: once
CDR3: CSARDLSSGKDEQFF
DNA: TGCAGTGCTAGAGATCTGTCTAGCGGGAAGGATGAGCAGTTCTTC

D: NA
J: TRBJ1-2
V: TRBV25-1
size: NA
CDR3: CASSEDSVFYTF
DNA: TGTGCCAGCAGTGAGGACAGTGTTTTCTACACCTTC

D: TRBD1
J: TRBJ1-4
V: TRBV29-1
size: NA
CDR3: CSVSGTGNEKLFF
DNA: TGCAGCGTTTCCGGGACAGGGAATGAAAAACTGTTTTTT

D: NA
J: TRBJ1-1
V: TRBV20-1
size: NA
CDR3: CSASGAVGAFF
DNA: TGCAGTGCTAGTGGCGCAGTAGGAGCTTTCTTT

D: TRBD1
J: TRBJ2-5
V: TRBV19
size: many
CDR3: CASSIRQGGQETQYF
DNA: TGTGCCAGTAGTATCCGACAGGGTGGCCAAGAGACCCAGTACTTC

D: TRBD2
J: TRBJ2-3
V: TRBV29-1
size: NA
CDR3: CSVGGGVEGSDTQYF
DNA: TGCAGCGTTGGCGGGGGGGTTGAGGGGTCGGATACGCAGTATTTT

D: TRBD1
J: TRBJ1-1
V: TRBV11-2
size: many
CDR3: CASSTTGDSNTEAFF
DNA: TGTGCCAGCAGCACTACAGGGGACTCGAACACTGAAGCTTTCTTT

D: TRBD2
J: TRBJ2-3
V: TRBV7-7
size: NA
CDR3: CASSSGLAGSDTQYF
DNA: TGTGCTAGCAGCTCAGGACTAGCGGGATCAGATACGCAGTATTTT

D: NA
J: TRBJ2-2
V: TRBV12-3/TRBV12-4
size: many
CDR3: CASTDPRDRSTGELFF
DNA: TGTGCCAGCACCGATCCCCGGGATCGTAGCACCGGGGAGCTGTTTTTT

D: NA
J: TRBJ1-1
V: TRBV10-3
size: NA
CDR3: CAISEQVNTEAFF
DNA: TGTGCCATCAGTGAACAGGTGAACACTGAAGCTTTCTTT

D: NA
J: TRBJ1-1
V: TRBV20-1
size: NA
CDR3: CSATDGDEAFF
DNA: TGCAGTGCTACGGACGGGGATGAAGCTTTCTTT

D: NA
J: TRBJ2-5
V: TRBV19
size: NA
CDR3: CASSIQGVGETQYF
DNA: TGTGCCAGTAGTATCCAGGGAGTCGGGGAGACCCAGTACTTC

D: NA
J: TRBJ2-6
V: TRBV3-1
size: NA
CDR3: CASSQARNSGANVLTF
DNA: TGTGCCAGCAGCCAAGCGAGGAACTCTGGGGCCAACGTCCTGACTTTC

D: TRBD1
J: TRBJ2-7
V: TRBV7-6
size: NA
CDR3: CASGDQGAAEQYF
DNA: TGTGCCAGCGGGGATCAGGGGGCGGCCGAGCAGTACTTC

D: NA
J: TRBJ1-2
V: TRBV7-9
size: once
CDR3: CASSPGGGLGYTF
DNA: TGTGCCAGCAGCCCTGGAGGGGGTCTTGGCTATACCTTC

D: NA
J: TRBJ2-7
V: TRBV9
size: NA
CDR3: CASSVGHEEQYF
DNA: TGTGCCAGCAGCGTAGGGCACGAGGAGCAGTACTTC

D: NA
J: TRBJ2-1
V: TRBV7-6
size: few
CDR3: CASREGVSSYNEQFF
DNA: TGTGCCAGCAGGGAGGGGGTTAGCTCCTACAATGAGCAGTTCTTC

D: TRBD1
J: TRBJ1-5
V: TRBV20-1
size: many
CDR3: CSARQGQVNQPQHF
DNA: TGCAGTGCCCGGCAGGGACAGGTGAATCAGCCCCAGCATTTT

D: NA
J: TRBJ2-7
V: TRBV20-1
size: NA
CDR3: CSAGEAYEQYF
DNA: TGCAGTGCCGGAGAGGCCTACGAGCAGTACTTC

D: NA
J: TRBJ1-2
V: TRBV12-3/TRBV12-4
size: NA
CDR3: CASSLISPYSYEAEPNYGYTF
DNA: TGTGCCAGCAGTTTAATTTCCCCGTACAGTTACGAGGCGGAACCGAACTATGGCTACACCTTC

D: TRBD1
J: TRBJ1-2
V: TRBV7-2
size: NA
CDR3: CASSLAGQGAVGYTF
DNA: TGTGCCAGCAGCTTAGCAGGACAGGGGGCAGTTGGCTACACCTTC

D: NA
J: TRBJ2-5
V: TRBV2
size: NA
CDR3: CASSAIGLQQETQYF
DNA: TGTGCCAGCAGTGCAATAGGGCTGCAGCAAGAGACCCAGTACTTC

D: TRBD1
J: TRBJ2-7
V: TRBV15
size: NA
CDR3: CATSSHDRTGSYEQYF
DNA: TGTGCCACCAGCAGTCATGACAGGACAGGATCCTACGAGCAGTACTTC

D: NA
J: TRBJ1-2
V: TRBV19
size: many
CDR3: CASSPGTRLYGYTF
DNA: TGTGCCAGTAGTCCCGGGACACGTCTCTATGGCTACACCTTC

D: TRBD1
J: TRBJ2-3
V: TRBV9
size: many
CDR3: CASSVRTGLGTDTQYF
DNA: TGTGCCAGCAGCGTAAGGACAGGCTTGGGGACAGATACGCAGTATTTT

D: NA
J: TRBJ1-2
V: TRBV30
size: many
CDR3: CAWAIQGGYTF
DNA: TGTGCCTGGGCTATACAGGGCGGCTACACCTTC